Listed below are T cell receptor beta chains from one sample, sequenced in a study of blood T cell repertoires in COVID-19. TCRdb's copy holds only in-frame clones and misses some; the assay was immunoSEQ multiplex PCR. The data show about 63,000 clones, with 75% to 85% seen just once and roughly 30% held by the top ten. The sample consisted of peripheral blood. The source of these receptors is a man aged 55-75 years with COVID-19, enrolled during active disease. Both conserved end residues are part of each CDR3. The D gene is left open where the match is weak. A row's size may be missing; if present it is once, few, many or a size class.

- | TRBJ2-3 | - | TRBV11-2 | TGTGCCAGCAGCTTGATGGGGGGTAGCACAGATACGCAGTATTTT | CASSLMGGSTDTQYF
- | TRBJ1-1 | - | TRBV19 | TGTGCCAGTAGTATTTATACTCACACTGAAGCTTTCTTT | CASSIYTHTEAFF
- | TRBJ2-3 | TRBD2 | TRBV12-5 | TGTGCTAGTGGTTTGTACAGCGGGAGGGCCAGCACAGATACGCAGTATTTT | CASGLYSGRASTDTQYF
- | TRBJ1-1 | TRBD1 | TRBV2 | TGTGCCAGCAGTGAAGGTGGGACAGCGTACACTGAAGCTTTCTTT | CASSEGGTAYTEAFF
- | TRBJ2-7 | TRBD2 | TRBV19 | TGTGCCAGTAGAGCGGGACCCGACATTACGTACGAGCAGTACTTC | CASRAGPDITYEQYF
- | TRBJ2-7 | TRBD2 | TRBV7-9 | TGTGCCAGCAGTAAGGGAGGGTACGAGCAGTACTTC | CASSKGGYEQYF
- | TRBJ1-4 | - | TRBV5-5 | TGTGCCAGCAGCTTGGGCCAGGCACTTGAAAAACTGTTTTTT | CASSLGQALEKLFF
- | TRBJ1-5 | - | TRBV18 | TGTGCCAGCTCACCGGACGGGGTTAAGCCCCAGCATTTT | CASSPDGVKPQHF
- | TRBJ1-6 | - | TRBV5-1 | TGCGCCAGCAGCTTGGGTTGGCAGGGGATGAGCTCCTATAATTCACCCCTCCACTTT | CASSLGWQGMSSYNSPLHF
- | TRBJ1-3 | - | TRBV5-5 | TGTGCCAGCAGCTTGGAACCTACCTCTGGAAACACCATATATTTT | CASSLEPTSGNTIYF
- | TRBJ1-1 | - | TRBV7-3 | TGTGCCAGCAGCTTAGGGGGGGATTCCCCTGAAGCTTTCTTT | CASSLGGDSPEAFF
once | TRBJ2-3 | - | TRBV29-1 | TGCAGCGTTGATGGTAGCTTAAGCGATACGCAGTATTTT | CSVDGSLSDTQYF
- | TRBJ1-5 | - | TRBV28 | TGTGCCAGCAGACGAAGGTGGGGAGGCAATCAGCCCCAGCATTTT | CASRRRWGGNQPQHF
- | TRBJ2-5 | - | TRBV5-8 | TGTGCCAGCAGCTTGGTGGCGGGGCTAAGTTCTAGTACCCAGTACTTC | CASSLVAGLSSSTQYF
few | TRBJ2-2 | - | TRBV24-1 | TGTGCCACCAGTGACGGAGGGTTAAACACCGGGGAGCTGTTTTTT | CATSDGGLNTGELFF
once | TRBJ1-4 | - | TRBV5-6 | TGTGCCAGCAGCTTGGCAGTTGCAACTAATGAAAAACTGTTTTTT | CASSLAVATNEKLFF
once | TRBJ1-3 | TRBD1 | TRBV29-1 | TGCAGCGTTGTAACAGGGGACTCAGGAAACACCATATATTTT | CSVVTGDSGNTIYF
few | TRBJ2-7 | TRBD1 | TRBV6-5 | TGTGCCAGCAGCCCCCGGACAGGGGGGGACGAGCAGTACTTC | CASSPRTGGDEQYF
- | TRBJ2-5 | - | TRBV3-1/TRBV3-2 | TGTGCCAGCAGCCGGTCAACCGGACAGTTTGAGACCCAGTACTTC | CASSRSTGQFETQYF
- | TRBJ1-1 | - | TRBV6-5 | TGTGCCAGCAGTTACTCGGGGGGGACTGAAGCTTTCTTT | CASSYSGGTEAFF
- | TRBJ1-5 | TRBD1 | TRBV4-3 | TGCGCCAGCAGCCTAGGGACAGTCGGGCAGCCCCAGCATTTT | CASSLGTVGQPQHF
- | TRBJ2-5 | - | TRBV5-1 | TGCGCCAGCAGCTTGAGGTCTAGCGTTCAAGAGACCCAGTACTTC | CASSLRSSVQETQYF
- | TRBJ2-7 | TRBD1 | TRBV7-9 | TGTGCCAGCAGCCAGACAGGGAAGAGCTACGAGCAGTACTTC | CASSQTGKSYEQYF
once | TRBJ2-5 | TRBD2 | TRBV7-8 | TGTGCCAGCAGCTTAGGAGGACTAGCGGGGGGTGGGGAGACCCAGTACTTC | CASSLGGLAGGGETQYF
- | TRBJ2-3 | TRBD1 | TRBV7-2 | TGTGCCAGCAGGAGACAGGGGGTACCTAGCACAGATACGCAGTATTTT | CASRRQGVPSTDTQYF
- | TRBJ2-5 | TRBD1 | TRBV7-2 | TGTGCCAGCAGCTTAGTAGCAGGGGGCGAGGGGAAAGAGACCCAGTACTTC | CASSLVAGGEGKETQYF
- | TRBJ2-3 | - | TRBV6-4 | TGTGCCAGCAGTGCCGTGTCGGGAGATACGCAGTATTTT | CASSAVSGDTQYF
- | TRBJ2-7 | - | TRBV5-1 | TGCGCCAGCAGCTCCTCAGGGGCGACTTCCTACGAGCAGTACTTC | CASSSSGATSYEQYF
- | TRBJ2-1 | TRBD2 | TRBV5-1 | TGCGCCAGCAGCTTCTCCGGGGGAGTAGCGGGACTTATAGATGAGCAGTTCTTC | CASSFSGGVAGLIDEQFF
- | TRBJ2-2 | TRBD2 | TRBV5-1 | TGCGCCAGCAGCTTGGAGCGGACTAGCACCGGGGAGCTGTTTTTT | CASSLERTSTGELFF
few | TRBJ1-3 | - | TRBV13 | TGTGCCAGCAGCTTAGCCCGGGTGCGAAACACCATATATTTT | CASSLARVRNTIYF
- | TRBJ1-1 | - | TRBV30 | TGTGCCTGGGGCCGGGCCGAGGGAGAAGCTTTCTTT | CAWGRAEGEAFF
- | TRBJ1-1 | - | TRBV3-1/TRBV3-2 | TGTGCCAGCGGGTGGGCGAACACTGAAGCTTTCTTT | CASGWANTEAFF
- | TRBJ2-2 | TRBD1 | TRBV27 | TGTGCCAGCAGAACAGGGGTGAACGCCGGGGAGCTGTTTTTT | CASRTGVNAGELFF
- | TRBJ2-2 | - | TRBV9 | TGTGCCAGCAGCGTAGATCCCGGGACCGGGGAGCTGTTTTTT | CASSVDPGTGELFF
- | TRBJ1-3 | TRBD1 | TRBV4-2 | TGTGCCAGCAGCCAAGAGGTAGCCGGCAGGGGGCGACTATCCTCTGGAAACACCATATATTTT | CASSQEVAGRGRLSSGNTIYF
- | TRBJ1-6 | TRBD1 | TRBV14 | TGTGCCAGCAGCCAGACAGGGTCTGGCTCACCCCTCCACTTT | CASSQTGSGSPLHF
- | TRBJ2-2 | - | TRBV7-3 | TGTGCCAGCAGCTTATCCGGGACTGACACCGGGGAGCTGTTTTTT | CASSLSGTDTGELFF
- | TRBJ1-1 | TRBD1 | TRBV5-1 | TGCGCCAGCCGACAGGGGAGGGGAAACGAAGCTTTCTTT | CASRQGRGNEAFF
- | TRBJ1-2 | - | TRBV21-1 | TGTGCCAGCAGCTCCAGGCGACAGAACTATGGCTACACCTTC | CASSSRRQNYGYTF
- | TRBJ2-1 | - | TRBV5-1 | TGCGCCAGCAGCTACAGTGGAAGCTCCTACAATGAGCAGTTCTTC | CASSYSGSSYNEQFF
- | TRBJ2-7 | TRBD1 | TRBV6-5 | TGTGCCAGCAGTAAAAGACTCGGGACAGCTTACGAGCAGTACTTC | CASSKRLGTAYEQYF
- | TRBJ2-2 | TRBD1 | TRBV29-1 | TGCAGCGTTCCCCGGGACAGGGGCCAATCGGGTTCCGGGGAGCTGTTTTTT | CSVPRDRGQSGSGELFF
- | TRBJ2-1 | TRBD2 | TRBV24-1 | TGTGCCACCAGTGGCACTCGGGGGGGGGCGGACAATGAGCAGTTCTTC | CATSGTRGGADNEQFF
few | TRBJ1-1 | - | TRBV30 | TGTGCCTGGAGTGTACAGGAGAACACTGAAGCTTTCTTT | CAWSVQENTEAFF
- | TRBJ2-7 | TRBD2 | TRBV7-2 | TGTGCCAGCAACCCCCTAGCGGGGGTACCCTACGAGCAGTACTTC | CASNPLAGVPYEQYF
- | TRBJ2-1 | TRBD2 | TRBV6-5 | TGTGCCAGCACACTAGCGGGGGGAGGTGAGCAGTTCTTC | CASTLAGGGEQFF
- | TRBJ1-3 | - | TRBV5-1 | TGCGCCAGCAGCTTGGACGGGTCCGGAAACACCATATATTTT | CASSLDGSGNTIYF